This T cell receptor beta chain was profiled in a study of technical replicates of blood from several donors (dated by TCRdb to about 2017). The library was generated by the immunoSEQ multiplex PCR assay. Drawn from immuneACCESS, this table holds only the in-frame rearrangements with V and J called that TCRdb kept. Clones are partly lost; checked studies trace under half to an unresolved V gene and leave the rest unexplained. The sample yields around 80,000 clones; roughly 98% were counted once. The top ten hold about 0.15% of the sample. Remarks on this clone: This clone's antigen is unknown. Base qualities are missing; no much larger clone stands one base away.

This receptor was obtained from a human donor in good health. Material for sequencing was T cells isolated from PBMCs.

The sequenced DNA: TGTGCCAGCAGCCAAGAACAGGGCCTTGGGGATTCACCCCTCCACTTT. It encodes CASSQEQGLGDSPLHF. Recombination connected TRBV14 to TRBJ1-6; TRBD1 is perhaps the D gene, given 6 matching bases. From the germline V gene, CDR1 is SGHDN and CDR2 is FVKESK. V sheds 0 bases and J sheds 8 bases, leaving 14 bases between their ends. The CDR3 numbers 16 residues from cysteine through phenylalanine. Just CDR3 DNA is preserved here, 48 bases in frame from base 1.